The following is a T cell receptor beta chain sequence with its context. These data belong to a study of blood T cell repertoires in COVID-19. Study-wide context: Material from acute and convalescent COVID-19 was sourced from the United States, Italy and Spain.

This table comes from immunoSEQ multiplex PCR, and its TCRdb copy is limited to in-frame clones, with some not included. Of some 350,000 clones listed, nearly 90% are singletons. Germline V gene data show CDR1 as LNHDA and CDR2 as SQIVND (reference sequence). CDR3 length equals 20 residues. V was clipped by 3 bases and J by 5 bases; unmatched bases: 22. The origin of this receptor is a man in his late teens or twenties with active or convalescent COVID-19. The specimen was peripheral blood. The chain is built from TRBV19 and TRBJ2-5; 9 nucleotides align to TRBD2. This chain's CDR3 is CASSILAAGGTLGAKETQYF. The DNA of the CDR3 is TGTGCCAGTAGTATCCTCGCGGCGGGGGGGACCCTTGGTGCCAAGGAGACCCAGTACTTC. The full variable domain, its missing parts supplied by reference TRBV19 and TRBJ2-5, is DGGITQSPKYLFRKEGQNVTLSCEQNLNHDAMYWYRQDPGQGLRLIYYSQIVNDFQKGDIAEGYSVSREKKESFPLTVTSAQKNPTAFYLCASSILAAGGTLGAKETQYFGPGTRLLVL.